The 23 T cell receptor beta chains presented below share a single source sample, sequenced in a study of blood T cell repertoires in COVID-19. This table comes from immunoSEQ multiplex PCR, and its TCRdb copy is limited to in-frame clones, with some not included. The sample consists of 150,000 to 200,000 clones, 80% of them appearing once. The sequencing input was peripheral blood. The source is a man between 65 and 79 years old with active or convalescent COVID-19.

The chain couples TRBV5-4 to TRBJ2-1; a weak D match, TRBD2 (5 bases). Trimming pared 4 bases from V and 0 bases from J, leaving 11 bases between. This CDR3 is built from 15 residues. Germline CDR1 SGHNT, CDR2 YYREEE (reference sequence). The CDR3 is CASSRDGSSYNEQFF. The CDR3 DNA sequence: TGTGCCAGCAGCCGGGATGGTAGCTCCTACAATGAGCAGTTCTTC.

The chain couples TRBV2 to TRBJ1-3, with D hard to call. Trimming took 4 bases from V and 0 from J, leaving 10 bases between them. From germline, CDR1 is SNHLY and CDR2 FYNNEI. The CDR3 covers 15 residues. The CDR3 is CASSASTYSGNTIYF. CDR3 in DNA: TGTGCCAGCAGTGCGAGTACCTACTCTGGAAACACCATATATTTT. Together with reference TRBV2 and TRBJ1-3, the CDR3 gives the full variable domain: EPEVTQTPSHQVTQMGQEVILRCVPISNHLYFYWYRQILGQKVEFLVSFYNNEISEKSEIFDDQFSVERPDGSNFTLKIRSTKLEDSAMYFCASSASTYSGNTIYFGEGSWLTVV.

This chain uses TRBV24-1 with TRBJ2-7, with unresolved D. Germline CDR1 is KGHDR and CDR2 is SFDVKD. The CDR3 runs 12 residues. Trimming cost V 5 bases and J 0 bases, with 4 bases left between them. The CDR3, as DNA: TGTGCCACCAGTGGCTACTCCTACGAGCAGTACTTC. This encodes CATSGYSYEQYF.

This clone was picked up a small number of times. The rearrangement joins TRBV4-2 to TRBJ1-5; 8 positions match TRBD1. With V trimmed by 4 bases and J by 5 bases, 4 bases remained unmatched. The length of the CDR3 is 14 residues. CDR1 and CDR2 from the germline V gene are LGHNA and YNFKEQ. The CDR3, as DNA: TGTGCCAGCAGCCCGGCAGGGGGCGATCAGCCCCAGCATTTT. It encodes CASSPAGGDQPQHF.

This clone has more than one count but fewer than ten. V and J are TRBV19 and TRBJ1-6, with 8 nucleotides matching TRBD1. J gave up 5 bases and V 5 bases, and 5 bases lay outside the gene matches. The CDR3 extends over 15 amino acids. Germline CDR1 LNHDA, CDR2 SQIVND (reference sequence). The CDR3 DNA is TGTGCCAGTAGTCTCCTGGACAGGGATAATTCACCCCTCCACTTT. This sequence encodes CASSLLDRDNSPLHF.

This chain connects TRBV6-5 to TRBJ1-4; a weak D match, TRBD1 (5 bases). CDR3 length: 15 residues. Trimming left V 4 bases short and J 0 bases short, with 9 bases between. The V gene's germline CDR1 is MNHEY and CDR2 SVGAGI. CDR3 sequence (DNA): TGTGCCAGCAGTTGGACACAAACAACTAATGAAAAACTGTTTTTT. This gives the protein CASSWTQTTNEKLFF.

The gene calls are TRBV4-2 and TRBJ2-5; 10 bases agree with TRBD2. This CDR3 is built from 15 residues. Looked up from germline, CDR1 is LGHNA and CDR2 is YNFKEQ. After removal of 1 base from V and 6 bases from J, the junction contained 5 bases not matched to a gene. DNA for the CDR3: TGTGCCAGCAGCCAAGTCCCTAGCGGGGGTAAGACCCAGTACTTC. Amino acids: CASSQVPSGGKTQYF.

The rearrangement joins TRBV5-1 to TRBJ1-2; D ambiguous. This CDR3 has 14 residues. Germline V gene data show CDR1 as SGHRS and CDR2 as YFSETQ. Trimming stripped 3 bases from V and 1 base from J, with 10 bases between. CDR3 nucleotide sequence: TGCGCCAGCAGCTCTTTATCCGGTAACTATGGCTACACCTTC. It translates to CASSSLSGNYGYTF.

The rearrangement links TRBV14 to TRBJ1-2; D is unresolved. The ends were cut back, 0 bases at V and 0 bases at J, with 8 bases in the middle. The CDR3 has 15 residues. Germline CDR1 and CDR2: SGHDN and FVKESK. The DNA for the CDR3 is TGTGCCAGCAGCCAAGACAGGCCAGCTAACTATGGCTACACCTTC. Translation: CASSQDRPANYGYTF.

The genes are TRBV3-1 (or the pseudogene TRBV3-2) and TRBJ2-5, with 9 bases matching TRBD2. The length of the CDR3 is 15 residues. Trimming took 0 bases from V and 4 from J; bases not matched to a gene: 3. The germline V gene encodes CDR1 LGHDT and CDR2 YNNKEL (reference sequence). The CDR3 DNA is TGTGCCAGCAGCCAAGACCGAGCGGGAGGAGAGACCCAGTACTTC. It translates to CASSQDRAGGETQYF.

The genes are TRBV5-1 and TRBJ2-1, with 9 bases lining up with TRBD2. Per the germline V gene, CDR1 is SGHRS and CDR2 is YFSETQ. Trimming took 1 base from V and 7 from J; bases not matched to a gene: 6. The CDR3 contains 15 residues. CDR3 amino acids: CASSLRGLALNEQFF. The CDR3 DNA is TGCGCCAGCAGCTTGAGGGGACTAGCCTTGAATGAGCAGTTCTTC. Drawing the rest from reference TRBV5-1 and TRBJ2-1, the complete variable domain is KAGVTQTPRYLIKTRGQQVTLSCSPISGHRSVSWYQQTPGQGLQFLFEYFSETQRNKGNFPGRFSGRQFSNSRSEMNVSTLELGDSALYLCASSLRGLALNEQFFGPGTRLTVL.

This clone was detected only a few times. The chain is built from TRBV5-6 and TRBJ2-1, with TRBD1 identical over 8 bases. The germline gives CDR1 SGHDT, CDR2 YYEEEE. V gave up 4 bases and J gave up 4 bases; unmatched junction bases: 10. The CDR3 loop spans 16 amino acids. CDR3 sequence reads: CASSQDRGETYNEQFF. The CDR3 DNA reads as TGTGCCAGCAGCCAAGACAGGGGCGAAACGTACAATGAGCAGTTCTTC.

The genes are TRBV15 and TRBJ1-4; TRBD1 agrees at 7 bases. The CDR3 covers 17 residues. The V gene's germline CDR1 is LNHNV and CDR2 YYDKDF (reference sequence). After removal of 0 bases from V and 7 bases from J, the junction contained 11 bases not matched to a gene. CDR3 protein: CATSREVRQGTSEKLFF. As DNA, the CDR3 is TGTGCCACCAGCAGAGAAGTCCGACAGGGAACCTCTGAAAAACTGTTTTTT.

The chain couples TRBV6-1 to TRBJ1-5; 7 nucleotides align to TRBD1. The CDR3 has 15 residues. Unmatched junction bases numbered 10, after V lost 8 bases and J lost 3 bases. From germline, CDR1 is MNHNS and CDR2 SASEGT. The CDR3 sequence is CASSTGGGYNQPQHF. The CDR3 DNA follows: TGTGCCAGCTCTACCGGAGGGGGCTACAATCAGCCCCAGCATTTT.

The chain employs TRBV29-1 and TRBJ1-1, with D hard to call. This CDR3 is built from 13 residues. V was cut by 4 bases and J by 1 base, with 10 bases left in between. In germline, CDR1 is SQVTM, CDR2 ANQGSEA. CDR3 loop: CSVAGQANTEAFF. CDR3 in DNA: TGCAGCGTTGCTGGTCAGGCGAACACTGAAGCTTTCTTT.

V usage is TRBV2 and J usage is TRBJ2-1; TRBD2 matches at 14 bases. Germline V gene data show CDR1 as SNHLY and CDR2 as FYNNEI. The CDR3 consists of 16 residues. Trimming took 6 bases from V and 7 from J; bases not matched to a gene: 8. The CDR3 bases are TGTGCCAGCAGCGCCCGGACTAGCGGGGGGTATAATGAGCAGTTCTTC. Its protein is CASSARTSGGYNEQFF.

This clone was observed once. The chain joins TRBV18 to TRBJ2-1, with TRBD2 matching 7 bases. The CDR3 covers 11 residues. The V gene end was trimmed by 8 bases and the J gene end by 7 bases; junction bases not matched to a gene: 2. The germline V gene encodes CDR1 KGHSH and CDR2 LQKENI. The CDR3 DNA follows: TGTGCCAGCGGGAGGGCAAATGAGCAGTTCTTC. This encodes CASGRANEQFF.

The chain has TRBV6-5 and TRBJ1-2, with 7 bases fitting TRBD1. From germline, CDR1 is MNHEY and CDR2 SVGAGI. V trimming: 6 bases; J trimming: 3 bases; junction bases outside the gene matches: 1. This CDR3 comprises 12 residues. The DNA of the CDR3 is TGTGCCAGCAGACAGGGGCACTATGGCTACACCTTC. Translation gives CASRQGHYGYTF.

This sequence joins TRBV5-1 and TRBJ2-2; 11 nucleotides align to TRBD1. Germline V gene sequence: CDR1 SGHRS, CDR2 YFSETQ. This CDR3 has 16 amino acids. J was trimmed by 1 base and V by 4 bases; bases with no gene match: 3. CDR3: CASSQGQGGNTGELFF. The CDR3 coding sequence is TGCGCCAGCAGCCAGGGACAGGGGGGGAACACCGGGGAGCTGTTTTTT.

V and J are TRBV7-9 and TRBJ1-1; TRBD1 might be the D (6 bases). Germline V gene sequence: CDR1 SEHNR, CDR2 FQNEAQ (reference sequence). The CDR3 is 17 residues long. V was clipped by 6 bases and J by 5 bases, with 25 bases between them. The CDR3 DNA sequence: TGTGCCAGCAGACCGGCATTTTCTAGGGACATTTGGACTGAAGCTTTCTTT. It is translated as CASRPAFSRDIWTEAFF. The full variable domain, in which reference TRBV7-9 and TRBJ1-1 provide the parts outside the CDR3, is DTGVSQNPRHKITKRGQNVTFRCDPISEHNRLYWYRQTLGQGPEFLTYFQNEAQLEKSRLLSDRFSAERPKGSFSTLEIQRTEQGDSAMYLCASRPAFSRDIWTEAFFGQGTRLTVV.

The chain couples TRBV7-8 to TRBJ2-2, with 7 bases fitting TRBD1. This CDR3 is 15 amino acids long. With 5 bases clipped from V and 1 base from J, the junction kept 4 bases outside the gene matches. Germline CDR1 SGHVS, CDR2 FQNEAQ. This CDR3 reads CASSIRDRNTGELFF. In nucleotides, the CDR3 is TGTGCCAGCAGCATCCGGGACAGGAACACCGGGGAGCTGTTTTTT.

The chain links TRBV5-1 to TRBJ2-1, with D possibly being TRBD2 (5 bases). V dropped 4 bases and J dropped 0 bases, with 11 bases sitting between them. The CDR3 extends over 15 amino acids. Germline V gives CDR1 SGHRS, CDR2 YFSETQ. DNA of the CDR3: TGCGCCAGCAGCCCGCGAGCGGACTCCTACAATGAGCAGTTCTTC. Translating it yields CASSPRADSYNEQFF.

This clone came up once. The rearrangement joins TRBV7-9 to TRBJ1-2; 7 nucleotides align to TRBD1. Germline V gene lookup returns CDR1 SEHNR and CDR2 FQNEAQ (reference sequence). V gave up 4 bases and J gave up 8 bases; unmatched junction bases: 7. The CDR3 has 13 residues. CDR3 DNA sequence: TGTGCCAGCAGCTCCCAGGGGGATCGAGGCTACACCTTC. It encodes CASSSQGDRGYTF.